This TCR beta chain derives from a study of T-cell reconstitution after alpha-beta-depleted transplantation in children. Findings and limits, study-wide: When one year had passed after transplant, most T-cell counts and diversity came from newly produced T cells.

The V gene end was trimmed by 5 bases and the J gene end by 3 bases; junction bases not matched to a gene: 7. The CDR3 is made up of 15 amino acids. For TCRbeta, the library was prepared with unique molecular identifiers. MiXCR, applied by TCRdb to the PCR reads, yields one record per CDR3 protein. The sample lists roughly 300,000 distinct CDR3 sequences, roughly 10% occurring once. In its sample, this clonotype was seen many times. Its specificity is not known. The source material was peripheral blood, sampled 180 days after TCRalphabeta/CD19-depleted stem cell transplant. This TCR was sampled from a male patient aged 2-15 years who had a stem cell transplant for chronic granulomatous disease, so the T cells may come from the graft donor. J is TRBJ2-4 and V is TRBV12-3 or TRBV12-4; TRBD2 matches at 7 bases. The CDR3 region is CASSPFGGGKNIQYF. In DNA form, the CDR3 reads TGTGCCAGCAGTCCTTTTGGGGGGGGCAAAAACATTCAGTACTTC.